This TCR beta chain was documented in a study of blood T cell repertoires in COVID-19. The overall study: Spain, Italy and the United States supplied samples that represented acute and convalescent COVID-19.

The repertoire was sequenced with immunoSEQ multiplex PCR; TCRdb's copy has only in-frame clones and lacks some. Of about 99,000 clones listed, 70% to 90% are singletons. Germline V gives CDR1 SGHNT, CDR2 YENEEA. The CDR3 length is 13 residues. J was trimmed by 4 bases and V by 8 bases; bases with no gene match: 8. Sequenced sample: peripheral blood. This receptor was identified in a man aged 50-59 years in a cohort sampled during active COVID-19. The chain uses TRBV11-3 and TRBJ2-7; TRBD1 aligns across 7 bases. CDR3 loop: CASGTVHKYEQYF. CDR3 nucleotide sequence: TGTGCCAGCGGGACAGTTCACAAGTACGAGCAGTACTTC. Complete variable domain (other parts from reference TRBV11-3 and TRBJ2-7): EAGVVQSPRYKIIEKKQPVAFWCNPISGHNTLYWYLQNLGQGPELLIRYENEEAVDDSQLPKDRFSAERLKGVDSTLKIQPAELGDSAVYLCASGTVHKYEQYFGPGTRLTVT.